This is a list of T cell receptor beta chains from one sample in a study of T cell changes during pregnancy in multiple sclerosis. Produced via immunoSEQ multiplex PCR; TCRdb's table is partial and in-frame only. This table has around 71,000 clones, 85% to 95% appearing once. The sequencing used peripheral blood, collected in the third trimester of pregnancy. The origin of the receptors is a female donor with multiple sclerosis, enrolled in a pregnancy study. Each CDR3 is given with its conserved first and last residue. The D gene is left open where the match is weak. Some rows have no size entry. The others give once, few or many, or a class for an expanded clone.

TRBD1,TRBJ1-5,TRBV2,once,CASRRTGINQPQHF,TGTGCCAGCCGGAGGACAGGGATTAATCAGCCCCAGCATTTT
TRBD2,TRBJ2-1,TRBV19,.,CASSISRGGGSSYNEQFF,TGTGCCAGTAGTATAAGTCGGGGCGGGGGGAGCTCCTACAATGAGCAGTTCTTC
.,TRBJ2-3,TRBV7-3,.,CASSLPYPIDTQYF,TGTGCCAGCAGCCTCCCCTATCCTATAGATACGCAGTATTTT
TRBD1,TRBJ1-5,TRBV27,.,CASRGTGGAGNQPQHF,TGTGCCAGCAGGGGGACAGGGGGCGCCGGCAATCAGCCCCAGCATTTT
.,TRBJ2-7,TRBV11-2,.,CASSLAGPDEQYF,TGTGCCAGCAGCTTAGCTGGGCCCGACGAGCAGTACTTC
TRBD1,TRBJ2-5,TRBV7-6,.,CASGRGTGIQETQYF,TGTGCCAGCGGCCGGGGGACAGGGATCCAAGAGACCCAGTACTTC
TRBD2,TRBJ2-3,TRBV10-2,.,CASGLAGEDTQYF,TGCGCCAGCGGACTAGCGGGAGAAGATACGCAGTATTTT
.,TRBJ2-1,TRBV7-2,.,CASSLTPPGSSYNEQFF,TGTGCCAGCAGCCTTACTCCTCCGGGGAGCTCCTACAATGAGCAGTTCTTC
.,TRBJ2-3,TRBV6-8,.,CASSYVADTQYF,TGTGCCAGCAGTTACGTCGCAGATACGCAGTATTTT
TRBD2,TRBJ2-5,TRBV7-2,.,CASSLAASGSGGQETQYF,TGTGCCAGCAGCTTAGCGGCTAGCGGGAGTGGGGGACAAGAGACCCAGTACTTC
.,TRBJ1-2,TRBV27,.,CASSLEPRGYGYTF,TGTGCCAGCAGTTTAGAGCCAAGGGGGTATGGCTACACCTTC
TRBD2,TRBJ2-3,TRBV18,.,CASSPPGLAGVTDTQYF,TGTGCCAGCTCACCACCGGGACTAGCGGGAGTCACAGATACGCAGTATTTT
TRBD2,TRBJ2-1,TRBV9,.,CASSRLAASSYNEQFF,TGTGCCAGCAGCCGTCTAGCGGCTAGCTCCTACAATGAGCAGTTCTTC
TRBD2,TRBJ2-5,TRBV2,.,CARKRLAEETQYF,TGTGCCAGGAAACGACTAGCGGAAGAGACCCAGTACTTC
TRBD1,TRBJ2-2,TRBV5-1,.,CASSLRQGNTGELFF,TGCGCCAGCAGCTTAAGACAGGGGAACACCGGGGAGCTGTTTTTT
.,TRBJ2-5,TRBV19,.,CASSGSETQYF,TGTGCCAGTAGCGGGAGTGAGACCCAGTACTTC
TRBD2,TRBJ2-7,TRBV7-9,.,CASSWTSGRALVSEQYF,TGTGCCAGCAGCTGGACTAGCGGGAGGGCCCTCGTGAGCGAGCAGTACTTC
.,TRBJ2-7,TRBV4-1,.,CASSQDWRTYEQYF,TGCGCCAGCAGCCAAGATTGGAGGACCTACGAGCAGTACTTC
.,TRBJ2-7,TRBV4-1,.,CASSQDLAGPSREQYF,TGCGCCAGCAGCCAAGATCTGGCGGGCCCCTCTCGGGAGCAGTACTTC
.,TRBJ2-3,TRBV14,.,CASSQDGGYTDTQYF,TGTGCCAGCAGCCAAGACGGCGGATACACAGATACGCAGTATTTT
TRBD1,TRBJ1-1,TRBV2,once,CASSHRDRVTEAFF,TGTGCCAGCAGCCACCGGGACAGGGTCACTGAAGCTTTCTTT
TRBD2,TRBJ2-7,TRBV2,.,CASGGILAGESPYEQYF,TGTGCCAGCGGTGGAATTTTAGCGGGAGAGAGTCCCTACGAGCAGTACTTC
TRBD2,TRBJ2-7,TRBV29-1,.,CSVSWTSVTYEQYF,TGCAGCGTGTCATGGACTAGCGTAACCTACGAGCAGTACTTC
.,TRBJ1-1,TRBV10-3,few,CAITVDRMNTEAFF,TGTGCCATCACCGTGGACAGAATGAACACTGAAGCTTTCTTT
TRBD1,TRBJ1-5,TRBV5-6,.,CASSSGTGINQPQHF,TGTGCCAGCAGTTCCGGGACAGGGATTAATCAGCCCCAGCATTTT
.,TRBJ2-7,TRBV6-5,.,CASSYSLVGSEHF,TGTGCCAGCAGTTACTCATTGGTTGGGAGTGAGCACTTC
.,TRBJ2-7,TRBV5-5,.,CASSLRSGNFEQYF,TGTGCCAGCAGCTTACGCTCCGGGAACTTCGAGCAGTACTTC
TRBD1,TRBJ1-3,TRBV5-1,.,CASSPGQGLGNTIYF,TGCGCCAGCAGCCCGGGACAGGGACTTGGAAACACCATATATTTT
TRBD2,TRBJ2-3,TRBV4-3,.,CASSQDRGGSGGTDTQYF,TGCGCCAGCAGCCAAGATCGAGGCGGGAGCGGGGGCACAGATACGCAGTATTTT
.,TRBJ2-7,TRBV6-1,.,CASSEATGSPYEQYF,TGTGCCAGCAGTGAAGCCACAGGGAGTCCCTACGAGCAGTACTTC
TRBD1,TRBJ2-6,TRBV11-2,.,CASTPWDSVLSGANVLTF,TGTGCCAGCACGCCATGGGACAGCGTACTCTCTGGGGCCAACGTCCTGACTTTC
TRBD1,TRBJ1-1,TRBV7-3,few,CASSPGQESEAFF,TGTGCCAGCAGCCCAGGACAGGAGAGTGAAGCTTTCTTT
TRBD2,TRBJ2-2,TRBV27,.,CASRLAGVPNTGELFF,TGTGCCAGCAGACTAGCGGGAGTTCCCAACACCGGGGAGCTGTTTTTT
.,TRBJ2-7,TRBV5-1,.,CASTLSSGYEQYF,TGCGCCAGCACCCTCAGTAGCGGCTACGAGCAGTACTTC
.,TRBJ2-7,TRBV7-2,.,CASGRGYEQYF,TGTGCCAGCGGCCGGGGTTACGAGCAGTACTTC
.,TRBJ2-1,TRBV7-9,.,CATTGVGAIYNEQFF,TGTGCCACCACGGGGGTCGGAGCAATTTACAATGAGCAGTTCTTC
.,TRBJ2-7,TRBV27,.,CASSLSGARSSYEQYF,TGTGCCAGCAGTTTATCGGGGGCCCGAAGCTCCTACGAGCAGTACTTC